The count of the clone carrying this T cell receptor beta chain is one. This entry belongs to a study of shared clonotypes between healthy human individuals. As handled by the study authors: There were no quality scores in the junction-only immunoSEQ sequences, so filtering differed. Assay: immunoSEQ multiplex PCR; the TCRdb copy retains only in-frame clones and omits some. V, J and clone size reflect that table, while D and trimming were determined from the DNA. The data contain 550,000 to 600,000 clones, roughly 72% of them singletons. Sequencing used PBMCs. This receptor was obtained from a woman aged 35 to 49 in good health. Some clones in this sample may be carry-over from other donors' samples.

CDR3 in DNA: TGTGCCAGTAGTCTGGGGCCGGGTTTAGTCCCTCAGCCCCAGCATTTT. Protein: CASSLGPGLVPQPQHF. V usage is TRBV19 and J usage is TRBJ1-5; a possible D gene is TRBD1 (5 bases). V was shortened by 5 bases and J by 6 bases, with 20 bases between the two germline ends. The CDR3 is 16 residues long. Germline CDR1 is LNHDA and CDR2 is SQIVND (reference sequence).